Listed below are T cell receptor beta chains from one sample, sequenced in a study of Graves' ophthalmopathy and Graves' hyperthyroidism. TCRdb re-called the multiplex PCR reads through MiXCR, storing one row per CDR3 protein. The repertoire includes around 590,000 distinct CDR3 sequences, 35% to 45% of them detected once, and about 4% sits in the top ten. Sequenced input: peripheral blood or thyroid tissue (not recorded which). The receptors originated from an adult man with Graves' hyperthyroidism. Both conserved end residues are part of each CDR3. The D gene is left open where the match is weak. Only some rows state a clone size, as once, few, many or a class for expanded clones.

NA,NA,TRBV29-1,TRBJ1-1,CSAGSGTTNTEAFF,TGCAGCGCAGGATCCGGGACTACGAACACTGAAGCTTTCTTT
NA,many,TRBV5-4,TRBJ1-2,CASSAGPSEGGYTF,TGTGCCAGCAGCGCCGGCCCCTCAGAAGGTGGCTACACCTTC
NA,many,TRBV19,TRBJ2-2,CASKFDRNTGELFF,TGTGCCAGTAAGTTCGACAGGAACACCGGGGAGCTGTTTTTT
TRBD1,NA,TRBV9,TRBJ2-5,CASSSQGAEQETQYF,TGTGCCAGCAGCAGTCAGGGGGCCGAGCAAGAGACCCAGTACTTC
NA,few,TRBV7-6,TRBJ2-5,CASRLLSRGETQYF,TGTGCCAGCAGACTTCTGTCTCGGGGGGAGACCCAGTACTTC
TRBD2,many,TRBV20-1,TRBJ2-7,CSARDRLTSGGASEQYF,TGCAGTGCTAGAGATCGCCTCACTAGCGGGGGGGCTAGCGAGCAGTACTTC
TRBD2,few,TRBV7-9,TRBJ2-7,CAWKSAGGGYEQYF,TGTGCCTGGAAGAGTGCGGGGGGAGGCTACGAGCAGTACTTC
NA,few,TRBV25-1,TRBJ2-3,CASSEAFADTQYF,TGTGCCAGCAGTGAGGCATTTGCAGATACGCAGTATTTT
NA,many,TRBV12-3/TRBV12-4,TRBJ1-2,CASTFTPMGGYTF,TGTGCCAGCACCTTTACCCCCATGGGAGGCTACACCTTC
NA,few,TRBV12-3/TRBV12-4,TRBJ2-7,CASSPIRGAEQYF,TGTGCCAGCAGTCCAATTAGGGGAGCCGAGCAGTACTTC